A single sample gave rise to the 22 T cell receptor beta chains below, sequenced in a study of OX40 agonist ivuxolimab in advanced cancers. TCRdb's table, derived via immunoSEQ multiplex PCR, lists solely in-frame clones and lacks some. This table holds some 81,000 clones, around 83% found once. Sequencing used CD4+ or CD8+ T cells sorted from blood, obtained in a trial of the OX40 agonist ivuxolimab. These receptors were collected from an adult with an advanced solid tumor such as melanoma, head and neck, liver or kidney cancer.

V is TRBV11-3 and J is TRBJ1-2; TRBD1 matches at 7 bases. Germline values: CDR1 SGHNT, CDR2 YENEEA. Trimming at V came to 5 bases and at J to 6 bases, leaving 6 bases not matched to a gene. The CDR3 runs to 13 residues. The DNA of the CDR3 is TGTGCCAGCAGCCCGACAGGGTTACATGGCTACACCTTC. Amino acids: CASSPTGLHGYTF.

The chain recombines TRBV10-1 with TRBJ2-3, with TRBD2 matching 7 bases. The CDR3 contains 13 residues. The germline V gene has CDR1 WNHNN and CDR2 SYGVQD (reference sequence). Losses at the gene ends were 2 bases for V and 8 bases for J; bases not matched to a gene: 4. The CDR3 reads CASSEGGSGTQYF. CDR3 DNA sequence: TGCGCCAGCAGTGAGGGCGGGAGCGGTACGCAGTATTTT.

The chain carries TRBV29-1 and TRBJ1-2; no definite D call. The germline gives CDR1 SQVTM, CDR2 ANQGSEA. CDR3 size: 10 residues. V was clipped by 6 bases and J by 8 bases, with 10 bases between them. The CDR3 protein is CSVRSGGYTF. The CDR3 region has the DNA TGCAGCGTGCGTTCGGGGGGCTACACCTTC. Drawing the rest from reference TRBV29-1 and TRBJ1-2, the complete variable domain is SAVISQKPSRDICQRGTSLTIQCQVDSQVTMMFWYRQQPGQSLTLIATANQGSEATYESGFVIDKFPISRPNLTFSTLTVSNMSPEDSSIYLCSVRSGGYTFGSGTRLTVV.

This chain uses TRBV4-2 with TRBJ1-2; perhaps TRBD1 as D (5 bases). This CDR3 region has 15 residues. V was trimmed by 2 bases and J by 3 bases, leaving 13 bases between them. CDR1 and CDR2 from the germline V gene are LGHNA and YNFKEQ. CDR3 DNA sequence: TGTGCCAGCAGCCAAACCCTCAGGGAGTACTATGGCTACACCTTC. Translating gives CASSQTLREYYGYTF.

CDR3 amino acids: CAWSTEGGGRETQYF. CDR3 nucleotide sequence: TGTGCCTGGAGTACTGAGGGGGGGGGACGAGAGACCCAGTACTTC. The V call is TRBV30, the J call TRBJ2-5; D is perhaps TRBD2 (7 bases). V was clipped by 2 bases and J by 4 bases, with 17 bases between them. The CDR3 has 15 residues. CDR1 is GTSNPN, CDR2 SVGIG, per germline (reference sequence). The full variable domain, completed using reference TRBV30 and TRBJ2-5, is SQTIHQWPATLVQPVGSPLSLECTVEGTSNPNLYWYRQAAGRGLQLLFYSVGIGQISSEVPQNLSASRPQDRQFILSSKKLLLSDSGFYLCAWSTEGGGRETQYFGPGTRLLVL.

The genes are TRBV5-1 and TRBJ1-4; TRBD1 is a possible D gene (6 bases). The CDR3 is 15 residues long. Germline V lookup: CDR1 SGHRS, CDR2 YFSETQ. V was clipped by 4 bases and J by 8 bases, with 18 bases between them. CDR3 sequence: CASSDPMGGAEKLFF. The CDR3 DNA follows: TGCGCCAGCAGCGACCCGATGGGGGGGGCCGAAAAACTGTTTTTT.

About this clone: Other DNA sequences in the same sample also yield this CDR3. The chain employs TRBV28 and TRBJ1-5; D remains ambiguous. The ends were cut back, 3 bases at V and 3 bases at J, with 6 bases in the middle. The CDR3 spans 13 residues. The germline gives CDR1 MDHEN, CDR2 SYDVKM. The CDR3 region is CASSFSTNQPQHF. The CDR3 region has the DNA TGTGCCAGCAGTTTTAGCACCAATCAGCCCCAGCATTTT.

The chain has TRBV14 and TRBJ1-2; 7 bases map to TRBD1. The CDR3 is made up of 12 amino acids. Germline V gene data show CDR1 as SGHDN and CDR2 as FVKESK. V shed 5 bases and J 7 bases; nucleotides not matched to a gene: 4. The CDR3 spells CASSVAGGGYTF. The DNA of the CDR3 is TGTGCCAGCAGCGTGGCAGGGGGTGGCTACACCTTC.

This clone came up a few times. The gene calls are TRBV7-9 and TRBJ1-5; D not resolved. The CDR3 runs 12 residues. Germline lookup yields CDR1 SEHNR and CDR2 FQNEAQ (reference sequence). Trimming removed 5 bases from V and 4 bases from J, with 6 bases in between. The DNA for the CDR3 is TGTGCCAGCAGCCCGGAAAATCAGCCCCAGCATTTT. It encodes CASSPENQPQHF.

V and J are TRBV27 and TRBJ2-6, with TRBD1 matching over 7 bases. There are 15 residues in the CDR3. From germline, CDR1 is MNHEY and CDR2 SMNVEV (reference sequence). The V segment lost 6 bases and the J segment 4 bases; nucleotides outside the gene matches: 6. This CDR3 is CASSSTGSGANVLTF. CDR3 nucleotide sequence: TGTGCCAGCAGCTCGACAGGGAGCGGGGCCAACGTCCTGACTTTC.

The V gene is TRBV6-5, the J gene TRBJ1-1, with D perhaps matching TRBD1 (5 bases). V dropped 2 bases and J dropped 6 bases, with 10 bases sitting between them. The germline gives CDR1 MNHEY, CDR2 SVGAGI. The length of the CDR3 is 13 residues. The CDR3 DNA reads TGTGCCAGCAGTTACCGTAGGGGTGCTGAAGCTTTCTTT. It is translated as CASSYRRGAEAFF.

V gene TRBV18 combines with J gene TRBJ2-1; D gene unclear. Trimming shortened V by 3 bases and J by 9 bases, and 9 bases separated the two germline ends. The CDR3 is 12 residues long. Germline CDR1 is KGHSH and CDR2 is LQKENI. This CDR3 is CASSPISGEQFF. The CDR3 bases are TGTGCCAGCTCACCTATATCGGGTGAGCAGTTCTTC.

J is TRBJ1-1 and V is TRBV7-2; no clear D. The germline gives CDR1 SGHTA, CDR2 FQGNSA. Trimming left V 1 base short and J 1 base short, with 7 bases between. This CDR3 comprises 14 residues. This CDR3 is CASSLVSQNTEAFF. The DNA for the CDR3 is TGTGCCAGCAGCTTAGTGAGTCAGAACACTGAAGCTTTCTTT.

This clone has a handful of counts. V and J are TRBV19 and TRBJ1-2; 7 bases are a match to TRBD1. This CDR3 spans 15 amino acids. CDR1 and CDR2 (germline): LNHDA, SQIVND (reference sequence). Trimming cost V 9 bases and J 5 bases; bases outside gene matches: 15. The CDR3 region is CAREKEGRTGYGYTF. CDR3 sequence (DNA): TGTGCCAGGGAAAAGGAAGGCAGGACAGGTTATGGCTACACCTTC.

The V and J genes are TRBV15 and TRBJ1-4; 7 positions agree with TRBD1. The CDR3 runs 15 residues. The germline V gene has CDR1 LNHNV and CDR2 YYDKDF (reference sequence). With 1 base clipped from V and 5 bases from J, the junction kept 4 bases outside the gene matches. The chain's CDR3 is CATSRARGQNEKLFF. The CDR3 coding sequence is TGTGCCACCAGCAGAGCAAGGGGGCAAAATGAAAAACTGTTTTTT.

This chain uses TRBV30 with TRBJ2-5; D is ambiguous. The V gene lost 4 bases and the J gene lost 2 bases, with 8 bases spanning the gap. Germline V gene data show CDR1 as GTSNPN and CDR2 as SVGIG (reference sequence). The CDR3 is 12 residues long. The CDR3 protein is CAWNRWQETQYF. CDR3 DNA sequence: TGTGCCTGGAATCGGTGGCAAGAGACCCAGTACTTC.

This chain joins TRBV6-1 and TRBJ1-5; no reliable D call. CDR3 length: 15 amino acids. Germline V CDR1 and CDR2: MNHNS, SASEGT. V was cut by 7 bases and J by 0 bases, with 13 bases left in between. The CDR3 protein is CASISASYSNQPQHF. The CDR3 DNA is TGTGCCAGCATTTCGGCCAGCTATAGCAATCAGCCCCAGCATTTT.

The chain employs TRBV7-2 and TRBJ1-3; weak D call: TRBD1 (5 bases). The germline gives CDR1 SGHTA, CDR2 FQGNSA. Trimming stripped 1 base from V and 4 bases from J, with 11 bases between. CDR3 size: 15 residues. CDR3 sequence reads: CASSLGGAGGNTIYF. The CDR3, as DNA: TGTGCCAGCAGCTTAGGTGGGGCAGGAGGAAACACCATATATTTT. The variable domain in full, completed from reference TRBV7-2 and TRBJ1-3, reads GAGVSQSPSNKVTEKGKDVELRCDPISGHTALYWYRQSLGQGLEFLIYFQGNSAPDKSGLPSDRFSAERTGGSVSTLTIQRTQQEDSAVYLCASSLGGAGGNTIYFGEGSWLTVV.

The chain joins TRBV6-5 to TRBJ1-4, with TRBD1 as a possible D gene (5 bases). The CDR3 runs to 15 residues. With 4 bases removed from V and 4 bases from J, the gap between germline ends came to 13 bases. Germline V lookup: CDR1 MNHEY, CDR2 SVGAGI. CDR3 amino acids: CASSSRQRLNEKLFF. CDR3 sequence (DNA): TGTGCCAGCAGTTCCAGACAGCGCCTTAATGAAAAACTGTTTTTT.

The rearrangement joins TRBV6-1 to TRBJ2-6; D possibly matches TRBD1 or TRBD2 (5 bases each). Germline CDR1 reads MNHNS; CDR2 reads SASEGT. CDR3 size: 15 residues. V lost 2 bases, J lost 4 bases, and 9 bases lay in between. The CDR3, as DNA: TGTGCCAGCAGTGAACGGGGCGCGGGGGCCAACGTCCTGACTTTC. It translates to CASSERGAGANVLTF.

The genes are TRBV19 and TRBJ1-5; no definite D call. The CDR3 length is 14 residues. V lost 10 bases and J lost 0, with 13 bases in between. The germline CDR1 and CDR2 sequences are LNHDA and SQIVND (reference sequence). The CDR3 DNA sequence: TGTGCCACCGACGGAGGTTATAGCAATCAGCCCCAGCATTTT. This sequence encodes CATDGGYSNQPQHF.

CDR3 sequence reads: CASSQMGKFSTDTQYF. The CDR3 nucleotides are TGTGCCAGCAGCCAAATGGGGAAGTTTAGCACAGATACGCAGTATTTT. The chain employs TRBV11-2 and TRBJ2-3; D is undetermined. Germline V gene lookup returns CDR1 SGHAT and CDR2 FQNNGV. Trimming removed 5 bases at V and 0 bases at J, with 15 bases between. CDR3 length equals 16 residues.